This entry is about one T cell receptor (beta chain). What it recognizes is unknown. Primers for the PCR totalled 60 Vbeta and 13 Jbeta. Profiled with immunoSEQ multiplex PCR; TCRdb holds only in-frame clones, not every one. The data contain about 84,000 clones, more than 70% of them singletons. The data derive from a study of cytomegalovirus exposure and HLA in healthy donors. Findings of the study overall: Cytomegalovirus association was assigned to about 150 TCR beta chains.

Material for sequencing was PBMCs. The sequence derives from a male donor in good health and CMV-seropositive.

In DNA, the CDR3 is TGCAGCGTTAAACAGGGCTACAATGAGCAGTTCTTC. Translated, it gives CSVKQGYNEQFF. This chain connects TRBV29-1 to TRBJ2-1; TRBD1 might be the D (6 bases). V shed 5 bases and J shed 3 bases, with 8 bases lying between them. This CDR3 spans 12 amino acids. CDR1 is SQVTM, CDR2 ANQGSEA, per germline.